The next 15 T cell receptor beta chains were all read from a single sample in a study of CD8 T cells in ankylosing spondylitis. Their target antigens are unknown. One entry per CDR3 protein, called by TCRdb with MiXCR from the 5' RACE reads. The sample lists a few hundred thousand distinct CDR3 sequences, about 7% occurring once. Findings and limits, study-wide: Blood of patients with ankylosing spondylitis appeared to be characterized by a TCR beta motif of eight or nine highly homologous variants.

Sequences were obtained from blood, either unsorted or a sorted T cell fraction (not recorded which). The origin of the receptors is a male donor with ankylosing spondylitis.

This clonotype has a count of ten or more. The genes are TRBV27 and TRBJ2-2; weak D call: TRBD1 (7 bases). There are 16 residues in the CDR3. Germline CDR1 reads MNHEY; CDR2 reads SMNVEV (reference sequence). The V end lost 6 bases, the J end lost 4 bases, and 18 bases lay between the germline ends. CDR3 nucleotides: TGTGCCAGCAGCCGGGTTCACAGGGGAGGCACCGGGGAGCTGTTTTTT. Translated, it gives CASSRVHRGGTGELFF.

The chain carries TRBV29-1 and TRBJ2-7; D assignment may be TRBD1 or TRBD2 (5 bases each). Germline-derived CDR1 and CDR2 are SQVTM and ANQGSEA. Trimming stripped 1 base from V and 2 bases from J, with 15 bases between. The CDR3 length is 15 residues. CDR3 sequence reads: CSVEGGDLLTYEQYF. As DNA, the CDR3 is TGCAGCGTTGAAGGAGGGGACCTACTAACCTACGAGCAGTACTTC.

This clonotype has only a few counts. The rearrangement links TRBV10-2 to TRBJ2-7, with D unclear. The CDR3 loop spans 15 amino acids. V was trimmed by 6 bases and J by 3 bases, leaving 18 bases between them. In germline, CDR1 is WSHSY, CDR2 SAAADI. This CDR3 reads CASSAPGDAFYEQYF. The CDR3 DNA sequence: TGCGCCAGCAGCGCGCCGGGCGATGCCTTCTACGAGCAGTACTTC.

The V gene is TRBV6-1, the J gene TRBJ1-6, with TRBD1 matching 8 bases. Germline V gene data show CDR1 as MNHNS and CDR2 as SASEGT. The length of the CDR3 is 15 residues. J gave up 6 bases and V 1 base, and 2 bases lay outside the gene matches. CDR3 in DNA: TGTGCCAGCAGTGAAGGACAGGGGAGTAATTCACCCCTCCACTTT. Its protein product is CASSEGQGSNSPLHF.

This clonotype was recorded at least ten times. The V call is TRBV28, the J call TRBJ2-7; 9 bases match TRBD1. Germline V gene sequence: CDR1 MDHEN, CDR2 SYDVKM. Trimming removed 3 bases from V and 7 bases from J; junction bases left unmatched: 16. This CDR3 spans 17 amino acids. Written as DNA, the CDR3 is TGTGCCAGCAGTTTTTCTCCAGTGGGGACAGGGACTTTGGAGCAGTACTTC. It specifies CASSFSPVGTGTLEQYF. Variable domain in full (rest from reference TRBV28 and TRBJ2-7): DVKVTQSSRYLVKRTGEKVFLECVQDMDHENMFWYRQDPGLGLRLIYFSYDVKMKEKGDIPEGYSVSREKKERFSLILESASTNQTSMYLCASSFSPVGTGTLEQYFGPGTRLTVT.

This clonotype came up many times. CDR3 region: CSVTGTSKVSFWNTEAFF. The CDR3 DNA follows: TGCAGCGTCACCGGGACCTCCAAAGTATCTTTCTGGAACACTGAAGCTTTCTTT. The chain joins TRBV29-1 to TRBJ1-1, with D maybe TRBD1 (5 bases). The CDR3 runs to 18 residues. Trimming took 6 bases from V and 1 from J, leaving 27 bases between them. Germline V gene data show CDR1 as SQVTM and CDR2 as ANQGSEA. The entire variable domain, with the rest obtained from reference TRBV29-1 and TRBJ1-1, is as follows: SAVISQKPSRDICQRGTSLTIQCQVDSQVTMMFWYRQQPGQSLTLIATANQGSEATYESGFVIDKFPISRPNLTFSTLTVSNMSPEDSSIYLCSVTGTSKVSFWNTEAFFGQGTRLTVV.

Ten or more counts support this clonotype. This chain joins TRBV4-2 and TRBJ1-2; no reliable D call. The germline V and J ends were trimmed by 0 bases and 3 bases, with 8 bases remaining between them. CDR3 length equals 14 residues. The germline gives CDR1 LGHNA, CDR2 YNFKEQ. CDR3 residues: CASSQDIPDYGYTF. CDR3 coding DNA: TGTGCCAGCAGCCAAGATATCCCAGACTATGGCTACACCTTC.

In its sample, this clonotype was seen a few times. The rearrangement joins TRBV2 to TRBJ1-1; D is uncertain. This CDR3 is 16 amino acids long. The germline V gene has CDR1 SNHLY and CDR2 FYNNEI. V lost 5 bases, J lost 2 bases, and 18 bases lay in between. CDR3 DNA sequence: TGTGCCAGCAGTCTATCCGGGCGAGCAGATAACACTGAAGCTTTCTTT. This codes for CASSLSGRADNTEAFF. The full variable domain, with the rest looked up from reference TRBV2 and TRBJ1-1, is EPEVTQTPSHQVTQMGQEVILRCVPISNHLYFYWYRQILGQKVEFLVSFYNNEISEKSEIFDDQFSVERPDGSNFTLKIRSTKLEDSAMYFCASSLSGRADNTEAFFGQGTRLTVV.

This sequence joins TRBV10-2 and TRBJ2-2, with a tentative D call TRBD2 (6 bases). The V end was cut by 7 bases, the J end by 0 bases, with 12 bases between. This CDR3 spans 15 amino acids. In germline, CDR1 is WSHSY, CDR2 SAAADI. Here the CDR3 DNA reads TGCGCCAGCAATGGTGCGGGGCCGAACACCGGGGAGCTGTTTTTT. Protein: CASNGAGPNTGELFF.

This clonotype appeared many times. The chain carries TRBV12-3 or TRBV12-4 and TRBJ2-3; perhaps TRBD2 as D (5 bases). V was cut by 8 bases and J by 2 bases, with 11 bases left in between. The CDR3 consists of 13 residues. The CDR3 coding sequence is TGTGCCAGCGAGGGAGCGTACACAGATACGCAGTATTTT. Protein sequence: CASEGAYTDTQYF.

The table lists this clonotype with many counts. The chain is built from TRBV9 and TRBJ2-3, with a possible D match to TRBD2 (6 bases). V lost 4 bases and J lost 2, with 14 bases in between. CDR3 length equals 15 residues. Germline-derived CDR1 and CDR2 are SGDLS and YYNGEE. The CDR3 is CASSPRTTYTDTQYF. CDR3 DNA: TGTGCCAGCAGCCCGCGGACTACCTACACAGATACGCAGTATTTT.

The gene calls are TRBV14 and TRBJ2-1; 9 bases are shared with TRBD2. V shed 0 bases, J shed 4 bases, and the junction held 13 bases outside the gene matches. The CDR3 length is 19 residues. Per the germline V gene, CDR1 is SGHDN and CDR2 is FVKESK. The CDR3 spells CASSQDLTSGPTVYNEQFF. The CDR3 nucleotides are TGTGCCAGCAGCCAAGATCTCACTAGCGGGCCGACCGTATACAATGAGCAGTTCTTC.

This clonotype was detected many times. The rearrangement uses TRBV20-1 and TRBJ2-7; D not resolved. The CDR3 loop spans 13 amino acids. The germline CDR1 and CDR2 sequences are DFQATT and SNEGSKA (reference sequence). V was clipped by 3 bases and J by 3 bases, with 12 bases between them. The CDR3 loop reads CSASGSTVYEQYF. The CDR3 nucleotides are TGCAGTGCTAGCGGTTCTACGGTCTACGAGCAGTACTTC.

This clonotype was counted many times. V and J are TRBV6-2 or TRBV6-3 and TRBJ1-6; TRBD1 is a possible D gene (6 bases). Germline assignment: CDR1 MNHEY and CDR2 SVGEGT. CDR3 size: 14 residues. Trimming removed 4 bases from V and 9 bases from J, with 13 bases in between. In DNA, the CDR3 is TGTGCCAGCAGTTCGCGACAACAGGGTTCACCCCTCCACTTT. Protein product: CASSSRQQGSPLHF.

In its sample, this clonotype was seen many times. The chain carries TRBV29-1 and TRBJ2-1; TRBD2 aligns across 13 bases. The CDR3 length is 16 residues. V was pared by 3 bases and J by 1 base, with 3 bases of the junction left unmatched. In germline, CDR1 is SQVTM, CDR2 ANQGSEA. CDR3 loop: CSVEGTSGTSYNEQFF. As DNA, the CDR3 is TGCAGCGTTGAGGGGACTAGCGGGACTTCCTACAATGAGCAGTTCTTC.